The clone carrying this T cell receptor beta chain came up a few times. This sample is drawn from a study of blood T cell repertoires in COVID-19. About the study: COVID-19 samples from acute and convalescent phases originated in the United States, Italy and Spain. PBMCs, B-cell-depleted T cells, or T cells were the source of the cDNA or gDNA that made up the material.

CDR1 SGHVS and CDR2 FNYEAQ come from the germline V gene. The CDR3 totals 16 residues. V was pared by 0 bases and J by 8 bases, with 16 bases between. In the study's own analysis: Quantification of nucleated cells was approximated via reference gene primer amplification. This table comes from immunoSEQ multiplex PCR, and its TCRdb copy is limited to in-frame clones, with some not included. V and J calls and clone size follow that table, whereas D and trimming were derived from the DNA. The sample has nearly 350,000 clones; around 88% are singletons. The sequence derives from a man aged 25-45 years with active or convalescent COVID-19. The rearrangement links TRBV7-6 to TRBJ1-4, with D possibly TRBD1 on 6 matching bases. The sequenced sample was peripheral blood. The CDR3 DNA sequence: TGTGCCAGCAGCTTAGCGTACGGGGGGCTTGGGGAAAAACTGTTTTTT. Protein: CASSLAYGGLGEKLFF.